This T cell receptor beta chain was found in a study of beta chain features in type 1 diabetes. Findings and limits, study-wide: Among all four CD4+ subsets, Type 1 diabetes patients had TCRB CDR3s that were moderately but significantly shorter. Cells that show high TCR expression could be over-represented by cDNA sequencing.

In regard to this clone: The antigen is undetermined.

Investigators reverse transcribed all isolated RNA, so they sequenced expressed TCRB transcripts. Repertoires were generated with immunoSEQ multiplex PCR, while TCRdb's copy carries only in-frame clones and drops some. The data hold 240,000 or so clones, with about a fifth observed a single time. J lost 3 bases, V lost 0 bases, and 17 bases had no gene match. From germline, CDR1 is MGHRA and CDR2 YSYEKL. The CDR3 covers 19 residues. V usage is TRBV4-1 and J usage is TRBJ2-7; TRBD1 matches at 7 bases. Sequences were obtained from naive CD4+ T cells from blood. This sequence was found in a woman in her 40s with type 1 diabetes. CDR3 nucleotide sequence: TGCGCCAGCAGCCAAGATTTCGGAGCGCGCGGACAGGCCATCTACGAGCAGTACTTC. Amino acid sequence: CASSQDFGARGQAIYEQYF.